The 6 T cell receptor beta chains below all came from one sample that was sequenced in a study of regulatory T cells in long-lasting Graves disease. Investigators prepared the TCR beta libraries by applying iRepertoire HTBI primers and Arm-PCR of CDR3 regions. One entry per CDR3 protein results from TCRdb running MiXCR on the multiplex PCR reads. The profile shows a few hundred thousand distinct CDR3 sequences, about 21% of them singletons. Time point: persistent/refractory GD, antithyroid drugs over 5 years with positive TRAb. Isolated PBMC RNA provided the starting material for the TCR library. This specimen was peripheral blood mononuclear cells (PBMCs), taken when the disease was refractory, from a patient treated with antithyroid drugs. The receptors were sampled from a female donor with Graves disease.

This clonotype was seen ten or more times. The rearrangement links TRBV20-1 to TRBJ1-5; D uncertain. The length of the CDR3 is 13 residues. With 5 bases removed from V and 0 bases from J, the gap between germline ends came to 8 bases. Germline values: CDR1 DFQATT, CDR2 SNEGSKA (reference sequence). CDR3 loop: CSAPENSNQPQHF. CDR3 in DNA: TGCAGTGCTCCAGAAAATAGCAATCAGCCCCAGCATTTT.

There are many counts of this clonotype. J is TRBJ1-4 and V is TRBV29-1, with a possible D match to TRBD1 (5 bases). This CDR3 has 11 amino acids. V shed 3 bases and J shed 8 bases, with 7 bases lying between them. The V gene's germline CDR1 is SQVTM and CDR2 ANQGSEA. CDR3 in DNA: TGCAGCGTTGAGCGGGACGAAAAACTGTTTTTT. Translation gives CSVERDEKLFF.

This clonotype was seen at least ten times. The CDR3 is CASSYSPGQGATGANVLTF. CDR3 bases: TGTGCCAGCAGTTACTCTCCGGGACAGGGGGCCACAGGGGCCAACGTCCTGACTTTC. The chain has TRBV6-5 and TRBJ2-6; 12 positions match TRBD1. There are 19 residues in the CDR3. Germline trimming cut 0 bases from V and 4 bases from J; bases unmatched to any gene: 7. Per the germline V gene, CDR1 is MNHEY and CDR2 is SVGAGI.

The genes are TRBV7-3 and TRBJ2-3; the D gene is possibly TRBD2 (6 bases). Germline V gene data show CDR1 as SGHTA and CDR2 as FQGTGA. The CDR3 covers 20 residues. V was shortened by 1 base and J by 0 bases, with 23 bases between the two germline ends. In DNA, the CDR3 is TGTGCCAGCAGCTTAATGGGGCCCCGGGACTCGTATACTAGCACAGATACGCAGTATTTT. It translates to CASSLMGPRDSYTSTDTQYF. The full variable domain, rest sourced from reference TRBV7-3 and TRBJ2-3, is GAGVSQTPSNKVTEKGKYVELRCDPISGHTALYWYRQSLGQGPEFLIYFQGTGAADDSGLPNDRFFAVRPEGSVSTLKIQRTERGDSAVYLCASSLMGPRDSYTSTDTQYFGPGTRLTVL.

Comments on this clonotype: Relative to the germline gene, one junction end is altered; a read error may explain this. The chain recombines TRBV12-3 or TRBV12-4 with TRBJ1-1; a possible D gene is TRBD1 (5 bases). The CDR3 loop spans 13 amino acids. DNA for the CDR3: TGTGCCACCAGTGATGGGGGGACCACTGGAGCTTTCTTT. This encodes CATSDGGTTGAFF.

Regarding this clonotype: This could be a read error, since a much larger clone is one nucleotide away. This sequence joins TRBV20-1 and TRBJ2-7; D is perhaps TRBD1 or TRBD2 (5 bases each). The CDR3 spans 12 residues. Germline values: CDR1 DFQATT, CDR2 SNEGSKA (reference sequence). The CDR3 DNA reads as TGCATTGCTAACCGGGACGACTACGAGCAGTACTTC. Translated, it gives CIANRDDYEQYF.